A selection of T cell receptor beta chains follows, all from one sample in a study of regulatory T cells in long-lasting Graves disease. TCRdb re-called the multiplex PCR reads with MiXCR, one entry per CDR3 protein. The sample gives 300,000 to 400,000 distinct CDR3 sequences, about a sixth of which show up once; 22% is in the top ten. The sample here was peripheral blood mononuclear cells (PBMCs), taken at new diagnosis, from a patient treated with antithyroid drugs. These receptors were obtained from a female donor with Graves disease. Both conserved end residues are part of each CDR3. The D gene is left open where the match is weak. Clone sizes are given selectively: once, few, many, or a class where the clone is expanded.

d_call	v_call	j_call	clone_size	cdr3_aa	cdr3_nt
NA	TRBV29-1	TRBJ2-5	many	CSVEEQGLETQYF	TGCAGCGTTGAAGAGCAGGGGCTGGAGACCCAGTACTTC
TRBD1	TRBV5-4	TRBJ1-4	many	CASSSIGDSPNEKLFF	TGTGCCAGCAGCTCTATTGGGGACAGCCCTAATGAAAAACTGTTTTTT
TRBD1	TRBV19	TRBJ1-1	many	CASSIRGQGSFSEAFF	TGTGCCAGTAGTATCCGTGGACAGGGAAGCTTTTCGGAAGCTTTCTTT
TRBD2	TRBV2	TRBJ2-3	NA	CASRRLAEMADTQYF	TGTGCCAGCAGACGACTAGCGGAGATGGCGGATACGCAGTATTTT
NA	TRBV19	TRBJ2-1	few	CASSMDGARPYNEQFF	TGTGCCAGTAGTATGGATGGAGCGCGCCCCTACAATGAGCAGTTCTTC
NA	TRBV27	TRBJ2-1	many	CASGRSRAHNNEQFF	TGTGCCAGTGGGCGGTCGAGGGCCCACAACAATGAGCAGTTCTTC
NA	TRBV11-2	TRBJ2-5	few	CASSDDRSKRAQYF	TGTGCCAGCAGCGATGACAGGTCCAAGAGAGCCCAGTACTTC
NA	TRBV7-9	TRBJ1-5	many	CASSRLGSNQPQHF	TGTGCCAGCAGTCGACTGGGGAGCAATCAGCCCCAGCATTTT
TRBD1	TRBV12-3/TRBV12-4	TRBJ2-6	once	CASRDRVESPWANVLTF	TGTGCCAGCAGAGACAGGGTAGAAAGCCCCTGGGCCAACGTCCTGACTTTC
NA	TRBV2	TRBJ1-2	many	CASSEGGETNYGYTF	TGTGCCAGCAGTGAAGGGGGGGAGACTAACTATGGCTACACCTTC
TRBD1	TRBV2	TRBJ1-6	many	CASRDRVFGSPLHF	TGTGCCAGCAGGGACAGGGTATTCGGTTCACCCCTCCACTTT
NA	TRBV2	TRBJ1-1	many	CASGGGLNTEAFF	TGTGCCTCGGGGGGGGGGCTGAACACTGAAGCTTTCTTT
NA	TRBV12-3/TRBV12-4	TRBJ2-7	NA	CASSFSGPLYEQYF	TGTGCCAGCAGTTTTTCTGGCCCTCTCTACGAGCAGTACTTC
NA	TRBV12-3/TRBV12-4	TRBJ2-5	many	CASSLGGVGETQYF	TGTGCCAGCAGTTTAGGGGGAGTAGGGGAGACCCAGTACTTC
NA	TRBV28	TRBJ2-5	many	CASSPNRESQETQYF	TGTGCCAGCAGTCCCAACAGGGAGAGCCAAGAGACCCAGTACTTC
NA	TRBV6-2/TRBV6-3	TRBJ2-7	many	CASSPTGKPYEQYF	TGTGCCAGCAGTCCGACGGGGAAACCCTACGAGCAGTACTTC
TRBD1	TRBV20-1	TRBJ1-2	many	CSARDLRGLYGYTF	TGCAGTGCTAGAGACTTAAGGGGGCTCTATGGCTACACCTTC
TRBD1	TRBV27	TRBJ1-4	NA	CASSSWFLRDREERKLFF	TGTGCCAGCAGTTCGTGGTTCCTTCGGGACAGGGAAGAGCGAAAACTGTTTTTT
NA	TRBV2	TRBJ1-5	many	CASSEELTGRNQPQHF	TGTGCCAGCAGTGAAGAGTTGACAGGCCGCAATCAGCCCCAGCATTTT
TRBD2	TRBV11-2	TRBJ2-5	many	CASSLQGFPRLAGQETQYF	TGTGCCAGCAGCTTACAGGGGTTTCCCAGACTAGCGGGACAAGAGACCCAGTACTTC
TRBD1	TRBV12-3/TRBV12-4	TRBJ1-1	many	CASSLGTGVNTEAFF	TGTGCCAGCAGTCTTGGGACAGGGGTGAACACTGAAGCTTTCTTT
NA	TRBV30	TRBJ2-1	NA	CAWSVGTWNEQFF	TGTGCCTGGAGTGTCGGGACTTGGAATGAGCAGTTCTTC
TRBD2	TRBV18	TRBJ2-1	NA	CASSQRWTSGGNEQFF	TGTGCCAGCTCTCAGCGTTGGACTAGCGGAGGCAATGAGCAGTTCTTC
NA	TRBV5-6	TRBJ1-5	many	CASSPSPGNRPQHF	TGTGCCAGCAGCCCCTCGCCGGGCAATCGGCCCCAGCATTTT
TRBD1	TRBV29-1	TRBJ1-2	few	CSATQDRGYYGYTF	TGCAGCGCAACCCAGGACAGGGGTTACTATGGCTACACCTTC
TRBD1	TRBV20-1	TRBJ2-7	many	CSARDRDVDRGYYEQYF	TGCAGTGCTAGAGATCGTGATGTAGACAGGGGGTACTACGAGCAGTACTTC
TRBD1	TRBV10-3	TRBJ1-2	NA	CAISESDRGLSYGYTF	TGTGCCATCAGTGAGTCGGACAGGGGGCTGTCGTATGGCTACACCTTC
TRBD2	TRBV5-1	TRBJ2-1	many	CASSLKAGGPYNEQFF	TGCGCCAGCAGCTTGAAGGCGGGGGGCCCTTACAATGAGCAGTTCTTC
NA	TRBV2	TRBJ1-1	many	CASSSPRIVNTEAFF	TGTGCCAGCAGTAGCCCCAGGATAGTGAACACTGAAGCTTTCTTT
NA	TRBV12-3/TRBV12-4	TRBJ1-2	many	CASSRRDNLYGYTF	TGTGCCAGCAGTAGACGCGACAACCTCTATGGCTACACCTTC
NA	TRBV6-9	TRBJ2-7	many	CASSYGRTATYEQYF	TGTGCCAGCAGTTACGGACGGACGGCGACCTACGAGCAGTACTTC
NA	TRBV3-1	TRBJ2-3	many	CASSHSTDTQYF	TGTGCCAGCAGCCACAGCACAGATACGCAGTATTTT
NA	TRBV29-1	TRBJ2-1	many	CSVEDHRVTSYNEQFF	TGCAGCGTTGAAGATCATAGGGTTACCTCCTACAATGAGCAGTTCTTC
NA	TRBV27	TRBJ2-5	NA	CASSLLRGGETQYF	TGTGCCAGCAGTTTATTAAGGGGGGGAGAGACCCAGTACTTC
NA	TRBV9	TRBJ2-7	few	CASSVGGVGGYEQYF	TGTGCCAGCAGCGTAGGGGGAGTTGGGGGTTACGAGCAGTACTTC
NA	TRBV9	TRBJ1-1	few	CASSAETDSNTEAFF	TGTGCCAGCAGCGCAGAGACAGACTCGAACACTGAAGCTTTCTTT
NA	TRBV5-1	TRBJ1-1	few	CASSPGLGYGTEAFF	TGCGCCAGCAGCCCCGGGCTCGGGTACGGCACTGAAGCTTTCTTT
NA	TRBV3-1	TRBJ2-1	many	CASSPDIAGYNEQFF	TGTGCCAGCAGCCCGGACATAGCAGGGTACAATGAGCAGTTCTTC
NA	TRBV7-3	TRBJ2-3	NA	CASSLARRGSTDTQYF	TGTGCCAGCAGCCTAGCCCGGCGCGGGTCCACAGATACGCAGTATTTT
TRBD2	TRBV29-1	TRBJ2-5	many	CSVEDKSGSQTRETQYF	TGCAGCGTTGAAGACAAAAGCGGGAGTCAAACACGGGAGACCCAGTACTTC
NA	TRBV6-2/TRBV6-3	TRBJ1-5	many	CASSYGGARQPQHF	TGTGCCAGCAGTTACGGGGGGGCTCGGCAGCCCCAGCATTTT
TRBD2	TRBV5-1	TRBJ2-1	few	CASSLVAGTNEQFF	TGCGCCAGCAGCTTGGTAGCGGGAACCAATGAGCAGTTCTTC
NA	TRBV14	TRBJ2-1	many	CASSHRGGNEQFF	TGTGCCAGCAGCCATCGAGGGGGGAATGAGCAGTTCTTC
TRBD1	TRBV30	TRBJ1-5	many	CAWTSGGAGQPQHF	TGTGCCTGGACCTCAGGGGGCGCTGGGCAGCCCCAGCATTTT
NA	TRBV28	TRBJ2-2	NA	CATLVLTGELFF	TGTGCCACCTTAGTCCTGACCGGGGAGCTGTTTTTT
TRBD1	TRBV7-2	TRBJ2-2	many	CASSLMAGTVNTGELFF	TGTGCCAGCAGCTTAATGGCTGGGACAGTGAACACCGGGGAGCTGTTTTTT
TRBD2	TRBV28	TRBJ2-1	many	CASSLTSGRGLNEQFF	TGTGCCAGCAGTTTGACTAGCGGGAGGGGTCTCAATGAGCAGTTCTTC
TRBD2	TRBV5-4	TRBJ2-3	few	CASSLDPWLSGRAPDTQYF	TGTGCCAGCAGCTTGGACCCCTGGCTAAGCGGGAGGGCCCCAGATACGCAGTATTTT
TRBD2	TRBV15	TRBJ2-1	many	CATSRETSGRFREQFF	TGTGCCACCAGCAGAGAGACTAGCGGGAGGTTTCGCGAGCAGTTCTTC
NA	TRBV11-1	TRBJ1-2	NA	CVSSQGNYGYTF	TGTGTCAGCAGCCAGGGAAACTATGGCTACACCTTC
NA	TRBV27	TRBJ2-3	many	CASRWDGVTDTQYF	TGTGCCAGCAGATGGGACGGAGTCACAGATACGCAGTATTTT